The entry below gives a single TCR beta chain sequence along with its context. One junction end does not reproduce the germline sequence, and a read error may be involved. This sample is part of a study of tumor-infiltrating lymphocytes in primary liver carcinoma. Study background: Donors had hepatocellular carcinoma or combined HCC and intrahepatic cholangiocarcinoma.

This CDR3 contains 15 residues. Germline CDR1 is SGHAT and CDR2 is FQNNGV. The tissue used was unsorted bulk material of roughly 17-33 mg. RNA and DNA were co-extracted from it with the AllPrep DNA/RNA mini kit. Reverse transcription of roughly 0.5 ug total RNA with a constant-region primer produced TCR beta cDNA. Three nested multiplex PCR rounds, a slightly modified ARM-PCR, produced the libraries for TCR beta. TRBV1-TRBV30 forward primers and a C-beta reverse primer were used in the first two PCR rounds, which each ran for approximately 11 cycles. TCRdb re-called the multiplex PCR reads through MiXCR, storing one row per CDR3 protein. Here the sample spans approximately 47,000 distinct CDR3 sequences, about 68% being singletons.

The source of this sequence is a man aged 35-49 years with primary liver carcinoma and hepatitis B virus infection. The chain joins TRBV11-2 to TRBJ2-3, with a weak D call TRBD2 (5 bases). The material sequenced was liver tumor tissue from sampling region 3. Regarding subset: tumor region T3, left-lateral pole. The CDR3 region has the DNA TGTGCCAACAGCTTCCAGGCTTCTAGCACGGATACGCAGTATTTT. Protein product: CANSFQASSTDTQYF. Drawing the rest from reference TRBV11-2 and TRBJ2-3, the complete variable domain is EAGVAQSPRYKIIEKRQSVAFWCNPISGHATLYWYQQILGQGPKLLIQFQNNGVVDDSQLPKDRFSAERLKGVDSTLKIQPAKLEDSAVYLCANSFQASSTDTQYFGPGTRLTVL.